The sequence of this T cell receptor (beta chain) was determined in a study of OX40 agonist ivuxolimab in advanced cancers. Only in-frame clones appear in the TCRdb table, and some are missing; sequencing was by immunoSEQ multiplex PCR. This table has more than 65,000 clones, around 80% appearing once. Blood was sampled at baseline, cycle 4 day 1, and cycle 7 day 1. Points from the study as a whole: Nonresponders included some who also had low normalized T-cell clonal expansion. Expanded peripheral T-cell antigen specificity went undetermined. In the 0.1 to 3.0 mg/kg range, CD4+ and CD8+ blood T cells had expanded clonally by week 6.

A note on this clone: Its antigen remains unknown.

This TCR was recovered from an adult with an advanced solid tumor such as melanoma, head and neck, liver or kidney cancer. The input for sequencing was CD4+ or CD8+ T cells sorted from blood, taken in a trial of the OX40 agonist ivuxolimab.

This chain's CDR3 is CAWSERLAGGTLYNEQFF. Here the CDR3 DNA reads TGTGCCTGGAGTGAAAGGCTAGCGGGGGGAACTCTCTACAATGAGCAGTTCTTC. The chain combines TRBV30 with TRBJ2-1, with 11 nucleotides matching TRBD2. CDR3 length: 18 amino acids. Germline values: CDR1 GTSNPN, CDR2 SVGIG (reference sequence). V shed 1 base, J shed 3 bases, and the junction held 11 bases outside the gene matches.